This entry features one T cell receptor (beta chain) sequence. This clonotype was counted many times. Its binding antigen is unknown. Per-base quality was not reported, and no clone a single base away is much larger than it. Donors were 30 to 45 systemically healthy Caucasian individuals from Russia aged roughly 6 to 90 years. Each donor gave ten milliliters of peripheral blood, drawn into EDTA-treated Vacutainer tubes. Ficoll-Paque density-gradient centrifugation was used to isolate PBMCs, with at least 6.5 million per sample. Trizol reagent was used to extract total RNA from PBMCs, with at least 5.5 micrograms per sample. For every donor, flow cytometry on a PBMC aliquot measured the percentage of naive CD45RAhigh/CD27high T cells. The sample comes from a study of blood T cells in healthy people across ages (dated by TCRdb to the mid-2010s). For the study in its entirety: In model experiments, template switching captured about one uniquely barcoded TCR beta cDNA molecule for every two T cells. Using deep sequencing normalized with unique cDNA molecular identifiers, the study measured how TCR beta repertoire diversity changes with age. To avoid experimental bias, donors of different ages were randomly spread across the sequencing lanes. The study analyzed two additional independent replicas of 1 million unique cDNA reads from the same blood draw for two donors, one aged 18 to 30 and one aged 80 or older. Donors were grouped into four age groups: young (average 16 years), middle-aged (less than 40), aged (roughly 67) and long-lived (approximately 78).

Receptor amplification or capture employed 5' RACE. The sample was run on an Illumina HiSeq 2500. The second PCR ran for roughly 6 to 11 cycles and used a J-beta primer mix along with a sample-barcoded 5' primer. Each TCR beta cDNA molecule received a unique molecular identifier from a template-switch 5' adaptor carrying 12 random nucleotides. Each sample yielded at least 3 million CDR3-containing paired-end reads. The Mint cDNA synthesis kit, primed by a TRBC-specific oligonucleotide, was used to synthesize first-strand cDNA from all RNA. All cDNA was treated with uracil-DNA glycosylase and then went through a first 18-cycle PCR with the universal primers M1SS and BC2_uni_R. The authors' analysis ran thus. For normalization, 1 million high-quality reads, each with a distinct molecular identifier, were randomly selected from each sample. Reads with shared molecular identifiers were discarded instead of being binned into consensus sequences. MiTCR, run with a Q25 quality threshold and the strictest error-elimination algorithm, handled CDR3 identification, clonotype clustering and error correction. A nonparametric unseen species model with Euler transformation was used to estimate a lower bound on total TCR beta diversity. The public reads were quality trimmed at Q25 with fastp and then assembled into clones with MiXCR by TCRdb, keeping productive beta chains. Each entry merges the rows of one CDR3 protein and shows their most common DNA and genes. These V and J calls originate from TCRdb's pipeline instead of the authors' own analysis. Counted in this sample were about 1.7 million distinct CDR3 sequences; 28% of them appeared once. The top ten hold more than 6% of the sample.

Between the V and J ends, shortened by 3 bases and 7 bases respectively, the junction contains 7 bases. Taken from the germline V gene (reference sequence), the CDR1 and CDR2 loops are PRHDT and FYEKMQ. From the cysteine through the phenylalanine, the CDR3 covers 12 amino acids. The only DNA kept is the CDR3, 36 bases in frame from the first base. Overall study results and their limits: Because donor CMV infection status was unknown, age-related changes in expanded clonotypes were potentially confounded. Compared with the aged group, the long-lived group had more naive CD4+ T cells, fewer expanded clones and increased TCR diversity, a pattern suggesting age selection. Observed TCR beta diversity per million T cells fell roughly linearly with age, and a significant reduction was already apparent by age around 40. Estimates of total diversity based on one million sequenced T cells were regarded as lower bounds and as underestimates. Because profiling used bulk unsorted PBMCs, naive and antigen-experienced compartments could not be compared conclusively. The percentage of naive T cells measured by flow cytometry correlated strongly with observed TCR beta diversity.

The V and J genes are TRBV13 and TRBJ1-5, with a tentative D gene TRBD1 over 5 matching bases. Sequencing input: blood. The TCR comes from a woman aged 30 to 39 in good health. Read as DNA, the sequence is TGTGCCAGCAGCTTTTGGGGGCAGCCCCAGCATTTT. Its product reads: CASSFWGQPQHF.